This TCR beta chain was recovered during a study of cytomegalovirus exposure and HLA in healthy donors. Germline values: CDR1 SGHRS, CDR2 YFSETQ. V dropped 4 bases and J dropped 8; count of bases not matched to a gene: 9. The CDR3 is 16 amino acids. With respect to this clone: Its antigen is unknown.

Regarding the study as a whole: Information on immune exposure was restricted to one variable (CMV serostatus). Under in vitro conditions, a few CMV-associated chains were confirmed as specific for CMV antigens.

Vbeta (60) and Jbeta (13) primers were used in the PCR. This table comes from immunoSEQ multiplex PCR, and its TCRdb copy is limited to in-frame clones, with some not included. The profile shows about 230,000 clones, approximately 82% of them singletons. The sample consisted of PBMCs. The sequence came from a woman aged 40-49 years in good health and CMV-seronegative. The rearrangement links TRBV5-1 to TRBJ2-1, with 13 bases aligning to TRBD2. The CDR3 DNA follows: TGCGCCAGCAGCCCAGGTTTACTAGCGGGGGGGGATGAGCAGTTCTTC. Protein product: CASSPGLLAGGDEQFF.